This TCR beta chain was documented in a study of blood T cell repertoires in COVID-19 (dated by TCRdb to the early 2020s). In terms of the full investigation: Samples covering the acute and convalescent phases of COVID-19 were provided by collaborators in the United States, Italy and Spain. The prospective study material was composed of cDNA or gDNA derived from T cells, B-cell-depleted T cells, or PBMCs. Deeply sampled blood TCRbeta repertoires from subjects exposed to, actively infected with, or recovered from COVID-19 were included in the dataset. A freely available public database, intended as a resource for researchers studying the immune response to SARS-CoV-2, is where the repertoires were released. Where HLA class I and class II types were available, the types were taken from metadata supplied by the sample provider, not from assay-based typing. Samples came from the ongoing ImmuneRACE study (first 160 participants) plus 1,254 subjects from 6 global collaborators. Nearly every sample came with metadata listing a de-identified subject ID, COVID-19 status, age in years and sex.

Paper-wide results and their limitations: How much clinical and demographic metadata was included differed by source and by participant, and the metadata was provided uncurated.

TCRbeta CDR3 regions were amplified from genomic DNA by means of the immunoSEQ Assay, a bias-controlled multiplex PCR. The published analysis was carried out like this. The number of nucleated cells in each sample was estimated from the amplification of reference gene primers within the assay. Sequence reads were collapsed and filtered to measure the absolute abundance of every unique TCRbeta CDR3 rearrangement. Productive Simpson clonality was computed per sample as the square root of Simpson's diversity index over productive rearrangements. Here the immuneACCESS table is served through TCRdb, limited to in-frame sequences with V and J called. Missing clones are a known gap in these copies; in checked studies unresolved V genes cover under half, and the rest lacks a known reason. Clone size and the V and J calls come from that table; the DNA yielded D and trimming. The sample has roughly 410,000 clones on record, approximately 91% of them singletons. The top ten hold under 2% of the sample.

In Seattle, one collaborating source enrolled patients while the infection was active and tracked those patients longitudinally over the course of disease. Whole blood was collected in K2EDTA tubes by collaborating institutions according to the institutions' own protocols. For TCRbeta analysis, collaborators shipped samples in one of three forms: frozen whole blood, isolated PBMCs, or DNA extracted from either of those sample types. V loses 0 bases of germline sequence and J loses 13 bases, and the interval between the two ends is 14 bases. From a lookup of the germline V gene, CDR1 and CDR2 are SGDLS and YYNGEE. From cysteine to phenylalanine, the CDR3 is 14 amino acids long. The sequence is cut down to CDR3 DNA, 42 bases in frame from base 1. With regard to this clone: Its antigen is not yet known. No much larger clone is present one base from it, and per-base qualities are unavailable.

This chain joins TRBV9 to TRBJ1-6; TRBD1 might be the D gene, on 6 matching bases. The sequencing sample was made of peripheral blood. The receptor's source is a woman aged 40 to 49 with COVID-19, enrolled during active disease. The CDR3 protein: CASSVGTVKFPLHF. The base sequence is TGTGCCAGCAGCGTAGGGACAGTGAAATTCCCCCTCCACTTT.